These T cell receptor beta chains were read from a single sample in a study of blood T cell repertoires in COVID-19. Sequencing used immunoSEQ multiplex PCR; TCRdb keeps in-frame clones, though not all of them. Of roughly 26,000 clones detected, approximately 70% appear once; the ten largest clones hold under 7.5%. The sequencing sample was made of peripheral blood. These receptors were taken from a man between 60 and 75 years old with active or convalescent COVID-19. Both conserved end residues are part of each CDR3. The D gene is left open where the match is weak. Expanded clones get a size class; other rows say once, few or many, or leave the size out.

TRBV3-1/TRBV3-2	TRBJ1-1	-	15	few	CASSRAGRGNTEAFF	TGTGCCAGCTCCCGGGCAGGGCGGGGGAACACTGAAGCTTTCTTT
TRBV9	TRBJ2-5	TRBD2	15	few	CASSVVGLAMETQYF	TGTGCCAGCAGCGTAGTGGGACTAGCGATGGAGACCCAGTACTTC
TRBV15	TRBJ2-5	-	15	-	CATSNKMTGQETQYF	TGTGCCACCAGCAATAAAATGACAGGCCAAGAGACCCAGTACTTC
TRBV5-1	TRBJ2-3	TRBD1	15	-	CASKGTGFNTDTQYF	TGCGCCAGCAAGGGGACAGGGTTTAACACAGATACGCAGTATTTT
TRBV4-2	TRBJ2-7	TRBD2	17	few	CASSPIGLAGEWYEQYF	TGTGCCAGCAGCCCAATTGGACTAGCGGGAGAGTGGTACGAGCAGTACTTC
TRBV10-2	TRBJ2-1	TRBD1	14	-	CASRGQGIYNEQFF	TGCGCCAGCCGAGGACAGGGAATCTACAATGAGCAGTTCTTC
TRBV14	TRBJ1-2	-	14	-	CASSQVTGSYGYTF	TGTGCCAGCAGCCAAGTTACAGGGAGCTACGGCTACACCTTC
TRBV7-9	TRBJ2-7	-	14	-	CASSFGAPSYEQYF	TGTGCCAGCAGCTTTGGGGCTCCTTCCTACGAGCAGTACTTC
TRBV11-3	TRBJ2-3	TRBD2	17	-	CASSLVSGGARADTQYF	TGTGCCAGCAGCTTAGTTAGCGGGGGGGCACGCGCAGATACGCAGTATTTT
TRBV6-5	TRBJ2-3	TRBD1	14	-	CATKPGQKTDTQYF	TGTGCCACAAAACCGGGACAGAAGACAGATACGCAGTATTTT
TRBV9	TRBJ2-3	TRBD2	16	-	CASSPPGAGGQDTQYF	TGTGCCAGCAGCCCTCCTGGAGCGGGGGGACAAGATACGCAGTATTTT
TRBV30	TRBJ1-2	TRBD1	14	few	CAWSTPGGFWGYTF	TGTGCCTGGAGTACACCAGGGGGATTTTGGGGCTACACCTTC
TRBV12-3/TRBV12-4	TRBJ2-7	-	12	-	CASSLIRDEQYF	TGTGCCAGCAGTTTAATCCGTGACGAGCAGTACTTC
TRBV4-2	TRBJ1-6	-	15	few	CASSQGQIRESPLHF	TGTGCCAGCAGCCAGGGTCAGATAAGGGAGTCACCCCTCCACTTT
TRBV2	TRBJ1-1	TRBD1	15	-	CASRNRDSPERGAFF	TGTGCCAGCAGAAACCGGGACAGCCCAGAAAGGGGAGCTTTCTTT
TRBV5-1	TRBJ2-3	TRBD2	16	-	CASSFMASGSTDTQYF	TGCGCCAGCAGCTTCATGGCTAGCGGGAGCACAGATACGCAGTATTTT
TRBV5-1	TRBJ1-2	TRBD1	15	-	CASSPVDRGRYGYTF	TGCGCCAGCAGCCCCGTGGACAGGGGACGCTATGGCTACACCTTC
TRBV10-3	TRBJ1-2	-	11	-	CAIPAGRGYTF	TGTGCCATCCCGGCAGGGCGCGGCTACACCTTC
TRBV5-1	TRBJ2-2	-	15	-	CASSLDGGNTGELFF	TGCGCCAGCAGCTTGGACGGCGGGAACACCGGGGAGCTGTTTTTT
TRBV6-5	TRBJ1-3	-	13	medium-sized	CASTPPGGNTIYF	TGTGCCAGCACCCCACCGGGGGGAAACACCATATATTTT
TRBV25-1	TRBJ1-2	TRBD1	13	few	CASSETGYRGYTF	TGTGCCAGCAGTGAGACAGGGTATAGAGGCTACACCTTC
TRBV5-6	TRBJ1-2	TRBD1	13	medium-sized	CASSVDRRRGYTF	TGTGCCAGCAGCGTGGACAGGCGACGGGGCTACACCTTC
TRBV19	TRBJ1-1	-	15	-	CASTTLGGGNTEAFF	TGTGCCAGTACTACCTTAGGGGGGGGGAACACTGAAGCTTTCTTT
TRBV21-1	TRBJ1-4	-	16	-	CASSKARSPKVEKLFF	TGTGCCAGCAGCAAGGCGAGGAGCCCTAAGGTTGAAAAACTGTTTTTT
TRBV18	TRBJ2-1	-	14	-	CASSQETTVSEQFF	TGTGCCAGCTCACAAGAGACGACAGTGTCTGAGCAGTTCTTC
TRBV5-4	TRBJ2-1	TRBD2	16	-	CASSLGTSGRVSEQFF	TGTGCCAGCAGCTTGGGAACTAGCGGGAGAGTAAGTGAGCAGTTCTTC
TRBV27	TRBJ1-1	TRBD1	14	-	CASSREPRGRPAFF	TGTGCCAGCAGTCGCGAACCCAGGGGGCGCCCGGCTTTCTTT
TRBV4-2	TRBJ2-7	TRBD2	16	few	CASSRHSGGPTYEQYF	TGTGCCAGCAGCCGCCATAGCGGGGGGCCTACCTACGAGCAGTACTTC
TRBV3-1/TRBV3-2	TRBJ2-7	-	16	-	CASSQEVLGGPYEQYF	TGTGCCAGCAGCCAAGAGGTGCTGGGGGGGCCCTACGAGCAGTACTTC
TRBV9	TRBJ2-1	-	15	-	CASSASGPSAREQFF	TGTGCCAGCAGCGCTTCGGGTCCTTCGGCACGTGAGCAGTTCTTC
TRBV6-2/TRBV6-3	TRBJ1-3	-	15	few	CASSNPTVSGNTIYF	TGTGCCAGCAGTAATCCGACTGTCTCTGGAAACACCATATATTTT
TRBV5-8	TRBJ2-4	TRBD1	15	-	CASSLAGQFFGIQYF	TGTGCCAGCAGCTTGGCGGGACAGTTCTTTGGCATTCAGTACTTC
TRBV6-5	TRBJ2-6	-	15	few	CASREVTSGANVLTF	TGTGCCAGCAGGGAGGTCACGTCTGGGGCCAACGTCCTGACTTTC
TRBV10-3	TRBJ2-7	-	14	few	CAISESVETGEQYF	TGTGCCATCAGTGAGTCAGTAGAAACCGGCGAGCAGTACTTC
TRBV20-1	TRBJ1-5	-	13	once	CSASIQGRQPQHF	TGCAGTGCTAGTATCCAGGGAAGACAGCCCCAGCATTTT
TRBV9	TRBJ1-6	-	15	-	CASSVEEAVASPLHF	TGTGCCAGCAGCGTAGAAGAGGCCGTGGCTTCACCCCTCCACTTT
TRBV29-1	TRBJ2-5	-	13	-	CSVETGRRQTQYF	TGCAGCGTTGAAACAGGGCGAAGGCAAACCCAGTACTTC
TRBV19	TRBJ1-2	-	14	once	CASTPRGGYYGYTF	TGTGCCAGTACCCCAAGAGGGGGATACTATGGCTACACCTTC